This T cell receptor beta chain was observed in a study of human T cells and chemical hapten exposure. This clonotype was counted only a few times. Time point here: patch test 3, about 24 weeks after DPC sensitization. Treatment denoted: therapeutic diphenylcyclopropenone sensitization with weekly scalp DPC. Unique molecular identifiers were linked by the library to individual cDNA molecules. TCRdb recomputed calls from the RACE reads with MiXCR, one row per CDR3 protein. The top ten hold roughly 2.1% of the sample, which has just under 65,000 distinct CDR3 sequences, roughly 9.6% seen once. Germline lookup yields CDR1 ENHRY and CDR2 SYGVKD. V shed 3 bases and J shed 4 bases, with 12 bases lying between them. The CDR3 has 15 amino acids.

The sequence was obtained from a woman aged 25-40 years with alopecia areata. Some clones in this sample may be carry-over from other donors' samples. The input for sequencing was whole blood, taken in connection with sensitization to the hapten diphenylcyclopropenone (DPC). The chain joins TRBV10-3 to TRBJ2-2; D is possibly TRBD1 or TRBD2 (5 bases each). The CDR3 DNA is TGTGCCATCAGTGACAGGGTACGGGGCACCGGGGAGCTGTTTTTT. Its translation: CAISDRVRGTGELFF.